This section outlines one T cell receptor beta chain sequence together with its context. Its target antigen remains unknown. No per-base quality is available; no much larger clone lies one base away. The data belong to a study of blood T cell repertoires in COVID-19 (TCRdb year 2020). Looking at the study overall: The collaborator samples originated in the United States, Italy and Spain and spanned the acute and convalescent phases of COVID-19. The material from the prospective study consisted of cDNA or gDNA derived from T cells, B-cell-depleted T cells, or PBMCs. The dataset comprised deeply sampled blood TCRbeta repertoires from subjects exposed to, actively infected with, or recovered from COVID-19. A freely available public database, intended as a resource for researchers studying the immune response to SARS-CoV-2, is where the repertoires were released. The samples were drawn from the first 160 participants of the ongoing ImmuneRACE study and from 950 to 1,500 subjects provided by 6 global collaborators. Sample metadata almost always included a de-identified subject ID, COVID-19 status, age in years and sex. Where available, HLA class I and class II types were taken from metadata supplied by the sample provider and were not determined by assay-based typing.

General conclusions and limits of the study: The quantity of clinical and demographic metadata differed by source and by participant and was supplied without curation.

The germline V end is reduced by 0 bases and the J end by 7 bases; junction bases left unmatched: 7. The CDR1 and CDR2 encoded by the germline V gene are SGHRS and YFSETQ. From the cysteine up to the phenylalanine, the CDR3 has a length of 17 residues. Only the CDR3 portion is preserved as DNA: 51 bases, with reading frame beginning at the first base. Enrolling through a virtual design, the prospective study's participants ranged in age from roughly 18 to 89 years and lived across 20 to 25 United States geographic areas. To assign participants to cohorts, the prospective study relied on clinical history that participants themselves reported in a screening survey and a study questionnaire. ImmuneRACE Cohort 3 recovered participants were defined by two consecutive negative NP/OP PCR tests, healthcare professional clearance, or symptom resolution. In the prospective study, mobile phlebotomists collected whole blood, serum and a nasopharyngeal or oropharyngeal swab from each participant. Additional blood draws and questionnaires over an approximately two-month period could optionally be provided by prospective study participants. Before DNA extraction, blood samples from the prospective study were shipped at room temperature or frozen.

TCRbeta CDR3 regions were amplified from genomic DNA by means of the immunoSEQ Assay, a bias-controlled multiplex PCR. On the authors' methods: Nucleated cell counts per sample were estimated from amplification of reference gene primers within the assay. To quantify the absolute abundance of each unique TCRbeta CDR3 rearrangement, sequence reads were collapsed and filtered. For each sample, productive Simpson clonality was calculated as the square root of Simpson's diversity index across productive rearrangements. TCRdb's version of the immuneACCESS table is confined to in-frame rearrangements and falls short of the full clone set. An unresolved V gene accounts for under half of the shortfall where checked; the remainder is of unknown origin. The V and J calls and clone size come from that table; D and trimming were worked out from the DNA. Within this sample are about 250,000 clones, with roughly 90% of them counted one time only. The ten largest make up about 3% of the sample.

This sequence originates from a woman aged 45-60 years who had recovered from COVID-19. The sample consisted of PBMCs or T cells enriched from blood (not recorded which). Rearrangement joined TRBV5-1 to TRBJ2-1, and TRBD2 matches 13 of the central bases. Read as DNA, the sequence is TGCGCCAGCAGCTTGGCCCCGGGACTAGCGGGAAATAATGAGCAGTTCTTC. It codes for CASSLAPGLAGNNEQFF.